These 20 T cell receptor beta chains originate from one sample sequenced in a study of blood T cell repertoires in COVID-19. Method: immunoSEQ multiplex PCR; TCRdb's copy keeps in-frame clones and lacks some. Of more than 450,000 clones in the sample, around 90% were seen once. The sequencing input was PBMCs or T cells enriched from blood (not recorded which). These receptors were taken from a woman between 18 and 29 years old who had recovered from COVID-19.

This sequence joins TRBV4-2 and TRBJ1-1, with a possible D match to TRBD1 (5 bases). Trimming removed 3 bases at V and 0 bases at J, with 8 bases between. The germline V gene encodes CDR1 LGHNA and CDR2 YNFKEQ. The CDR3 is made up of 14 amino acids. Here the CDR3 DNA reads TGTGCCAGCAGCCAGGGGACTTTGAACACTGAAGCTTTCTTT. Translated: CASSQGTLNTEAFF.

The rearrangement joins TRBV19 to TRBJ1-3; TRBD1 might be the D (5 bases). V lost 8 bases and J lost 1, with 12 bases in between. Per the germline V gene, CDR1 is LNHDA and CDR2 is SQIVND (reference sequence). The CDR3 runs 14 residues. The CDR3 coding sequence is TGTGCCAGTCGGGGCGGGGATTCTGGAAACACCATATATTTT. It yields the protein CASRGGDSGNTIYF.

Here the CDR3 reads CASSPIYQRSTDTQYF. In nucleotides, the CDR3 is TGCGCCAGCAGCCCTATCTACCAACGGAGCACAGATACGCAGTATTTT. The chain recombines TRBV5-1 with TRBJ2-3; D not certain. The V end was cut by 4 bases, the J end by 0 bases, with 15 bases between. Germline assignment: CDR1 SGHRS and CDR2 YFSETQ. CDR3 length: 16 amino acids.

This clone has just a few counts. The CDR3, as DNA: TGTGCCAGCAGCTCCTCGCGGGGGGAACGAGAGACCCAGTACTTC. This gives the protein CASSSSRGERETQYF. This sequence joins TRBV11-3 and TRBJ2-5; TRBD2 matches 8 bases. The CDR3 has 15 residues. The V segment lost 4 bases and the J segment 4 bases; nucleotides outside the gene matches: 8. Germline V gene sequence: CDR1 SGHNT, CDR2 YENEEA.

This clone occurred a few times. The chain links TRBV5-1 to TRBJ1-6; 9 nucleotides align to TRBD1. With 5 bases clipped from V and 6 bases from J, the junction kept 9 bases outside the gene matches. The germline V gene has CDR1 SGHRS and CDR2 YFSETQ. The CDR3 is 16 residues long. CDR3 nucleotide sequence: TGCGCCAGCAGTTTTACAGGGGGCGGGGGTAATTCACCCCTCCACTTT. Protein: CASSFTGGGGNSPLHF.

The V call is TRBV6-1, the J call TRBJ1-5, with no clear D. Trimming left V 2 bases short and J 7 bases short, with 9 bases between. The germline V gene encodes CDR1 MNHNS and CDR2 SASEGT. The CDR3 has 13 amino acids. CDR3 sequence (DNA): TGTGCCAGCAGTGAAAGGGCGGGGCAGCCCCAGCATTTT. Residues: CASSERAGQPQHF.

This chain links TRBV19 with TRBJ2-7, with D possibly being TRBD2 (6 bases). The CDR3 is 15 amino acids. The germline V and J ends were trimmed by 3 bases and 0 bases, with 12 bases remaining between them. Germline V gene data show CDR1 as LNHDA and CDR2 as SQIVND (reference sequence). CDR3 residues: CASSIAGSSSYEQYF. The DNA of the CDR3 is TGTGCCAGTAGTATCGCGGGATCTTCCTCCTACGAGCAGTACTTC.

V is TRBV7-9 and J is TRBJ2-3, with 9 bases fitting TRBD2. J was trimmed by 2 bases and V by 3 bases; bases with no gene match: 9. Germline lookup yields CDR1 SEHNR and CDR2 FQNEAQ (reference sequence). This CDR3 has 17 amino acids. CDR3 sequence (DNA): TGTGCCAGCAGCTTCCCCGGACTAGCGCGAATCACAGATACGCAGTATTTT. This translates into CASSFPGLARITDTQYF.

J is TRBJ2-7 and V is TRBV10-3, with TRBD2 matching 7 bases. The CDR3 runs 13 residues. The germline gives CDR1 ENHRY, CDR2 SYGVKD. V trimming: 10 bases; J trimming: 5 bases; junction bases outside the gene matches: 11. The CDR3 reads CATTSRGGDEQYF. In DNA form, the CDR3 reads TGTGCCACAACCTCACGCGGGGGAGACGAGCAGTACTTC.

The chain employs TRBV6-5 and TRBJ1-6, with D unresolved. Germline lookup yields CDR1 MNHEY and CDR2 SVGAGI. This CDR3 has 14 residues. V lost 7 bases and J 14 bases, leaving 21 bases between the germline ends. In DNA, the CDR3 is TGTGCCAGCAAGGTAGCCGTAGCGGGTTTTTCCCTCCACTTT. Protein: CASKVAVAGFSLHF.

This clone showed up just once. This rearrangement joins TRBV28 to TRBJ2-5; a weak D match, TRBD1 (5 bases). Trimming took 3 bases from V and 4 from J, leaving 15 bases between them. The CDR3 is 15 amino acids. CDR1 and CDR2 from the germline V gene are MDHEN and SYDVKM. The CDR3 DNA reads TGTGCCAGCAGTTTGGTGGGTGATACAGGAGAGACCCAGTACTTC. Its protein product is CASSLVGDTGETQYF.

The rearrangement joins TRBV11-3 to TRBJ2-5, with D perhaps TRBD1 (5 bases). The CDR3 sequence is 13 residues long. Germline CDR1 and CDR2: SGHNT and YENEEA. The V gene lost 5 bases and the J gene lost 5 bases, with 12 bases spanning the gap. This CDR3 reads CASSPSGAETQYF. In DNA form, the CDR3 reads TGTGCCAGCAGCCCTAGTGGGGCTGAGACCCAGTACTTC. Looking up the rest from reference TRBV11-3 and TRBJ2-5 gives the full variable domain: EAGVVQSPRYKIIEKKQPVAFWCNPISGHNTLYWYLQNLGQGPELLIRYENEEAVDDSQLPKDRFSAERLKGVDSTLKIQPAELGDSAVYLCASSPSGAETQYFGPGTRLLVL.

The chain is built from TRBV7-2 and TRBJ2-1, with TRBD1 matching over 7 bases. The CDR3 runs 13 residues. Germline CDR1 is SGHTA and CDR2 is FQGNSA. V lost 5 bases, J lost 9 bases, and 7 bases stayed unmatched. This CDR3 is CASSVRQGSEQFF. CDR3 DNA sequence: TGTGCCAGCAGCGTTAGACAGGGCAGTGAGCAGTTCTTC. The variable domain in full, completed from reference TRBV7-2 and TRBJ2-1, reads GAGVSQSPSNKVTEKGKDVELRCDPISGHTALYWYRQSLGQGLEFLIYFQGNSAPDKSGLPSDRFSAERTGGSVSTLTIQRTQQEDSAVYLCASSVRQGSEQFFGPGTRLTVL.

The chain has TRBV7-8 and TRBJ1-5, with D uncertain. The CDR3 consists of 17 residues. Germline V gene sequence: CDR1 SGHVS, CDR2 FQNEAQ. Trimming cost V 4 bases and J 0 bases, with 16 bases left between them. In DNA, the CDR3 is TGTGCCAGCAGCTGGTCTCGGGATCTCCTTAGCAATCAGCCCCAGCATTTT. It encodes CASSWSRDLLSNQPQHF.

The genes are TRBV30 and TRBJ1-2, with D possibly matching TRBD1 (5 bases). Germline V gene lookup returns CDR1 GTSNPN and CDR2 SVGIG (reference sequence). The length of the CDR3 is 15 residues. Trimming took 0 bases from V and 8 from J, leaving 19 bases between them. The CDR3 is CAWSVGQGLGSGYTF. The DNA for the CDR3 is TGTGCCTGGAGTGTGGGTCAGGGACTCGGGTCGGGCTACACCTTC.

The chain is built from TRBV5-1 and TRBJ2-3; TRBD2 aligns across 9 bases. Germline V gene data show CDR1 as SGHRS and CDR2 as YFSETQ. The CDR3 sequence is 14 residues long. J gave up 6 bases and V 0 bases, and 2 bases lay outside the gene matches. The CDR3 DNA is TGCGCCAGCAGCTTGGTAGCGGGGGTTGATACGCAGTATTTT. Translation gives CASSLVAGVDTQYF.

The CDR3 DNA follows: TGCGCCAGCAGCCCCTCCGGGACGAACACCGGGGAGCTGTTTTTT. Residues: CASSPSGTNTGELFF. The chain carries TRBV5-1 and TRBJ2-2, with D tentatively TRBD2 (5 bases). This CDR3 has 15 amino acids. The germline CDR1 and CDR2 sequences are SGHRS and YFSETQ. Trimming left V 4 bases short and J 0 bases short, with 10 bases between.

The V call is TRBV3-1 (or the pseudogene TRBV3-2), the J call TRBJ1-2; the D gene is possibly TRBD1 (5 bases). CDR1 LGHDT and CDR2 YNNKEL come from the germline V gene (reference sequence). CDR3 length equals 18 residues. Trimming stripped 0 bases from V and 3 bases from J, with 20 bases between. CDR3 loop: CASSQDPARGDADYGYTF. For the CDR3, the DNA is TGTGCCAGCAGCCAAGATCCCGCCCGGGGGGATGCGGACTATGGCTACACCTTC.

This clone was seen a few times. The sample has other DNA sequences that encode this CDR3 too. The genes are TRBV2 and TRBJ2-7; tentatively, D is TRBD2 (5 bases). The V gene's germline CDR1 is SNHLY and CDR2 FYNNEI. CDR3 length equals 12 residues. Trimming took 4 bases from V and 3 from J, leaving 7 bases between them. The DNA for the CDR3 is TGTGCCAGCAGTGCCGGACTCTACGAGCAGTACTTC. Its protein is CASSAGLYEQYF.

CDR3 protein: CASTSSGGFPNEQFF. The CDR3 DNA reads as TGTGCCAGCACTTCCTCGGGGGGGTTTCCCAATGAGCAGTTCTTC. The J gene is TRBJ2-1, the V gene TRBV9; 8 bases agree with TRBD2. V shed 6 bases and J 6 bases; nucleotides not matched to a gene: 11. This CDR3 is 15 amino acids long. The V gene's germline CDR1 is SGDLS and CDR2 YYNGEE.